What follows is one T cell receptor (beta chain) and its context. The sample belongs to a study of blood T cell repertoires in COVID-19. The overall study: Samples of COVID-19 (acute and convalescent) were obtained from the United States, Italy and Spain.

Per the authors' pipeline: Reference gene primers were amplified, and this amplification served to estimate nucleated cell counts. This table comes from immunoSEQ multiplex PCR, and its TCRdb copy is limited to in-frame clones, with some not included. D and trimming come from the DNA, and the V and J calls and clone size come from that table. The data contain about 300,000 clones, around 88% of them seen just once; the ten biggest clones take up approximately 4.6%. Germline V gene lookup returns CDR1 SGHRS and CDR2 YFSETQ. Trimming shortened V by 3 bases and J by 1 base, and 13 bases separated the two germline ends. The CDR3 runs to 16 residues.

Material: peripheral blood. The chain is built from TRBV5-1 and TRBJ2-2, with a tentative D call TRBD1 (7 bases). The clonotype comes from a man aged 40-50 years with acute or convalescent COVID-19. For the CDR3, the DNA is TGCGCCAGCAGCTGGGGGGACAGTAAGAACACCGGGGAGCTGTTTTTT. Translating it yields CASSWGDSKNTGELFF.